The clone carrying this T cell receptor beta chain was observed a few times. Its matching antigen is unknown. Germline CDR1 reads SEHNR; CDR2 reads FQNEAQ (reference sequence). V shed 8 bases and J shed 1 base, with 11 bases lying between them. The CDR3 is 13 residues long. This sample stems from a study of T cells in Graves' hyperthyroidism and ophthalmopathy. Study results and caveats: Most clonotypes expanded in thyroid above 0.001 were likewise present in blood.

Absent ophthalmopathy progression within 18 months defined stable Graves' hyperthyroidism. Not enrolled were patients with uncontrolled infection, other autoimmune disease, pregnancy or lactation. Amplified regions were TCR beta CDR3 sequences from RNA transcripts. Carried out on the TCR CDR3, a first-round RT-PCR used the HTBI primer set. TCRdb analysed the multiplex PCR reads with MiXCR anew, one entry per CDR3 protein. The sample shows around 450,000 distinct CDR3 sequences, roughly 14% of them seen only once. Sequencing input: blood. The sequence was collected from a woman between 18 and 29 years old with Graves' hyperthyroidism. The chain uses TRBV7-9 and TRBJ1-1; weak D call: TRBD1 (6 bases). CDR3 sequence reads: CASATGRNTEAFF. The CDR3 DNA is TGTGCCAGCGCGACAGGAAGGAACACTGAAGCTTTCTTT.